This entry describes one T cell receptor (beta chain). This sample is drawn from a study of blood T cell repertoires in COVID-19. Original processing methods: Amplification of reference gene primers was used by the study to estimate nucleated cell counts. The table came from immunoSEQ multiplex PCR; TCRdb's copy has only in-frame clones and leaves some out. The V and J calls and clone size were taken over from that table, and D and trimming were inferred from the DNA. Seen here are approximately 500,000 clones, approximately 91% observed once, and the top ten hold around 7.8%. Trimming shortened V by 4 bases and J by 2 bases, and 15 bases separated the two germline ends. Germline lookup yields CDR1 SEHNR and CDR2 FQNEAQ (reference sequence). The CDR3 extends over 15 amino acids.

This sequence joins TRBV7-9 and TRBJ2-7; possibly TRBD2 for D (6 bases). Sequencing was performed on peripheral blood. This receptor was identified in a woman aged 50 to 65 with COVID-19, enrolled during active disease. The CDR3 DNA follows: TGTGCCAGCAGCTCAGCCGAGCGGGTCCCCTACGAGCAGTACTTC. Translation gives CASSSAERVPYEQYF.